The clone carrying this T cell receptor beta chain was seen ten or more times. Its antigen is not identified. This record belongs to a study of post-analysis software for immune sequencing data. Broader study findings: TRBV5-6, TRBV5-1 and TRBV20-1 were among five TRBV segments more frequent in patients than controls. Normalized Chao1 diversity was significantly lower in multiple sclerosis patients than in controls.

Unique molecular identifiers were present in the TCR beta cDNA libraries. The yield from approximately 1 to 10 million T cells was 500,000 or so cDNA molecules in total. TCRdb processed the PCR reads anew with MiXCR; each CDR3 protein has one entry. The sample includes about 200,000 distinct CDR3 sequences, roughly 28% of them seen just once. The germline CDR1 and CDR2 sequences are MNHNS and SASEGT. The CDR3 length is 13 residues. V was shortened by 4 bases and J by 9 bases, with 13 bases between the two germline ends. Sequenced: blood. J is TRBJ2-1 and V is TRBV6-1; D may be TRBD1 or TRBD2 (5 bases each). This TCR was recovered from a girl under 18 with multiple sclerosis. For the CDR3, the DNA is TGTGCCAGCAGTGTTCAGAGGGGCGGTGAGCAGTTCTTC. This encodes CASSVQRGGEQFF.